The rows below give T cell receptor beta chains drawn from one sample of a study of blood T cell repertoires in COVID-19. Sequencing was performed with immunoSEQ multiplex PCR; in TCRdb, only in-frame clones are kept and a portion is missing. The sample includes under 140,000 clones, roughly 82% of them seen just once. The sequenced material came from peripheral blood. These TCRs come from a woman aged 60-75 years with acute or convalescent COVID-19. Each CDR3 is given with its conserved first and last residue. A D gene is named only where the DNA matches it firmly. Clone size is not always given. Where it is, it says once, few, many or a class for expanded clones.

13,NA,TRBV7-8,TRBJ1-1,NA,CASLLTANTEAFF,TGTGCCAGCCTATTAACAGCGAACACTGAAGCTTTCTTT
16,TRBD1,TRBV18,TRBJ2-3,NA,CASSPAGQGAGDTQYF,TGTGCCAGCTCACCGGCGGGACAGGGGGCTGGAGATACGCAGTATTTT
14,NA,TRBV27,TRBJ1-2,NA,CASSSVIADYGYTF,TGTGCCAGCAGTTCCGTAATTGCAGACTATGGCTACACCTTC
16,TRBD1,TRBV27,TRBJ2-2,NA,CASSSPGQGRSGELFF,TGTGCCAGCAGTTCCCCGGGACAGGGTCGCTCCGGGGAGCTGTTTTTT
13,NA,TRBV6-5,TRBJ1-2,NA,CATARVSGWGYTF,TGTGCCACCGCCCGGGTCTCGGGTTGGGGCTACACCTTC
15,TRBD1,TRBV5-6,TRBJ1-4,NA,CASSLAGTGGEKLFF,TGTGCCAGCAGCTTGGCCGGGACAGGAGGTGAAAAACTGTTTTTT
15,NA,TRBV27,TRBJ2-5,NA,CASRTHRAQEETQYF,TGTGCCAGCAGGACCCACAGGGCCCAGGAGGAGACCCAGTACTTC
15,NA,TRBV5-1,TRBJ2-1,NA,CASRDILSSYNEQFF,TGCGCCAGCAGAGACATATTGAGCTCCTACAATGAGCAGTTCTTC
13,NA,TRBV5-1,TRBJ1-1,NA,CASSLGFGTEAFF,TGCGCCAGCAGCTTGGGATTCGGCACTGAAGCTTTCTTT
13,NA,TRBV29-1,TRBJ2-1,NA,CSVVLQQHNEQFF,TGCAGCGTTGTGTTACAACAGCACAATGAGCAGTTCTTC
15,TRBD2,TRBV28,TRBJ2-1,NA,CASSLGLAGVNEQFF,TGTGCCAGCAGTTTGGGGCTAGCGGGGGTGAATGAGCAGTTCTTC
15,NA,TRBV11-2,TRBJ2-1,NA,CASSLLVSSYNEQFF,TGTGCCAGCAGCTTACTAGTTAGCTCCTACAATGAGCAGTTCTTC
14,NA,TRBV2,TRBJ1-4,NA,CANGRQTVNEKLFF,TGTGCCAACGGGAGACAGACCGTAAATGAAAAACTGTTTTTT
13,NA,TRBV12-3/TRBV12-4,TRBJ2-1,NA,CASSFRAPNEQFF,TGTGCCAGCAGTTTTCGCGCTCCTAATGAGCAGTTCTTC
13,NA,TRBV27,TRBJ2-7,NA,CASSFTGSYEQYF,TGTGCCAGCAGTTTTACAGGAAGCTACGAGCAGTACTTC
13,NA,TRBV4-3,TRBJ1-2,NA,CASSQASDYGYTF,TGCGCCAGCAGCCAAGCGTCGGACTATGGCTACACCTTC
14,NA,TRBV6-1,TRBJ1-3,NA,CASSESVPGNTIYF,TGTGCCAGCAGTGAATCCGTCCCCGGAAACACCATATATTTT
11,NA,TRBV10-3,TRBJ1-2,NA,CAIRQEYGYTF,TGTGCCATCAGACAGGAGTATGGCTACACCTTC
13,NA,TRBV3-1/TRBV3-2,TRBJ1-1,NA,CASSQVTGSEAFF,TGTGCCAGCAGCCAAGTCACCGGTTCTGAAGCTTTCTTT
15,TRBD1,TRBV5-1,TRBJ2-5,NA,CASSLAPGGQETQYF,TGCGCCAGCAGCTTGGCACCAGGGGGCCAAGAGACCCAGTACTTC
13,NA,TRBV5-4,TRBJ2-2,NA,CASSLDSTGELFF,TGTGCCAGCAGCTTGGACTCCACCGGGGAGCTGTTTTTT
14,NA,TRBV18,TRBJ2-1,NA,CASSLTTLYNEQFF,TGTGCCAGCTCACTAACGACTCTTTACAATGAGCAGTTCTTC
12,NA,TRBV5-6,TRBJ1-1,NA,CASSLPGTEAFF,TGTGCCAGCAGCTTACCGGGCACTGAAGCTTTCTTT
14,TRBD1,TRBV2,TRBJ1-1,NA,CASGVQGVDAEAFF,TGTGCCAGCGGGGTTCAGGGGGTCGACGCTGAAGCTTTCTTT
13,TRBD1,TRBV29-1,TRBJ2-7,NA,CSAQGDSSYEQYF,TGCAGCGCCCAAGGGGACAGCTCCTACGAGCAGTACTTC
14,NA,TRBV6-1,TRBJ1-6,NA,CASSEWARDSPLHF,TGTGCCAGCAGTGAATGGGCGAGGGATTCACCCCTCCACTTT
13,TRBD1,TRBV2,TRBJ1-1,NA,CASSADRGREAFF,TGTGCCAGCAGTGCGGACAGGGGGCGGGAAGCTTTCTTT
16,NA,TRBV10-1,TRBJ1-2,NA,CASTPAGRGHNYGYTF,TGCGCCAGCACCCCAGCAGGGAGGGGCCATAACTATGGCTACACCTTC
12,NA,TRBV2,TRBJ1-2,NA,CASRPTVSGYTF,TGTGCCAGCAGGCCGACAGTCTCTGGCTACACCTTC
12,NA,TRBV28,TRBJ1-2,NA,CASSLVRLGYTF,TGTGCCAGCAGTTTGGTCAGGCTTGGCTACACCTTC
15,NA,TRBV4-1,TRBJ1-5,NA,CASSPVGDSNQPQHF,TGCGCCAGCAGCCCAGTCGGGGATAGCAATCAGCCCCAGCATTTT
17,TRBD1,TRBV9,TRBJ1-1,NA,CASSVVGQGVLNTEAFF,TGTGCCAGCAGCGTAGTAGGGCAGGGGGTGTTGAACACTGAAGCTTTCTTT
15,TRBD1,TRBV4-3,TRBJ1-6,NA,CASSQGTVTGDPLHF,TGCGCCAGCAGCCAAGGGACCGTCACAGGGGATCCCCTCCACTTT
13,TRBD1,TRBV6-2/TRBV6-3,TRBJ2-7,NA,CASSTGQPYEQYF,TGTGCCAGCAGCACGGGACAGCCCTACGAGCAGTACTTC
13,NA,TRBV11-3,TRBJ2-7,NA,CASSAFGEREQYF,TGTGCCAGCAGCGCCTTTGGGGAGCGCGAGCAGTACTTC
12,TRBD2,TRBV2,TRBJ2-7,NA,CASKAGGREQYF,TGTGCCAGCAAGGCGGGGGGGCGCGAGCAGTACTTC
16,TRBD2,TRBV6-2/TRBV6-3,TRBJ2-7,NA,CASSYGGRRSSYEQYF,TGTGCCAGCAGTTACGGCGGGAGGAGGAGCTCCTACGAGCAGTACTTC
14,NA,TRBV3-1/TRBV3-2,TRBJ1-1,NA,CASSHDTFDTEAFF,TGTGCCAGCAGCCACGATACTTTCGACACTGAAGCTTTCTTT
14,NA,TRBV7-2,TRBJ1-4,once,CASSLGRREQKLFF,TGTGCCAGCAGCTTAGGACGGAGGGAACAGAAACTGTTTTTT